This TCR beta chain is from a study of CD8 T cells in ankylosing spondylitis. V lost 2 bases, J lost 4 bases, and 10 bases lay in between. This CDR3 has 14 amino acids. One entry per CDR3 protein results from TCRdb running MiXCR on the 5' RACE reads. The sample holds 250,000 to 300,000 distinct CDR3 sequences; about 18% are singletons and the top ten take about a third. This receptor was obtained from a male donor with ankylosing spondylitis or in good health (not recorded which). The chain combines TRBV12-3 or TRBV12-4 with TRBJ2-3; possibly TRBD2 for D (5 bases). The sequencing input was blood, either unsorted or a sorted T cell fraction (not recorded which). The CDR3 DNA follows: TGTGCCAGCAGTTTACAGTTAGCGTCAGATACGCAGTATTTT. Translating gives CASSLQLASDTQYF.